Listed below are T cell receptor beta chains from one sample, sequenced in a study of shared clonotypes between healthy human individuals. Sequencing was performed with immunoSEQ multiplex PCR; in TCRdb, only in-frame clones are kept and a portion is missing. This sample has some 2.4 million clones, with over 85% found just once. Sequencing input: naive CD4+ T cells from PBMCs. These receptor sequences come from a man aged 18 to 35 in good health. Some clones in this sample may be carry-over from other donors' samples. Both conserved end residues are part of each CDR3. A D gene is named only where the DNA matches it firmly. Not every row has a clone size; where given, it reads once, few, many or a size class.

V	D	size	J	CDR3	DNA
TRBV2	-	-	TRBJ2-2	CASSEAAAGELFF	TGTGCCAGCAGTGAAGCTGCAGCCGGGGAGCTGTTTTTT
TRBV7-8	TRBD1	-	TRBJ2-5	CASSIRGQGGQETQYF	TGTGCCAGCAGCATCAGGGGACAGGGCGGCCAAGAGACCCAGTACTTC
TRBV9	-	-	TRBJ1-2	CASSADGYGYTF	TGTGCCAGCAGCGCGGACGGCTATGGCTACACCTTC
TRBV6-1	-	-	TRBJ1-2	CAQRTANSGGYTF	TGTGCCCAGCGTACAGCCAATTCCGGTGGCTACACCTTC
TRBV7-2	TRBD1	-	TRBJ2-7	CASSLEQGVVYEQYF	TGTGCCAGCAGCTTAGAACAGGGGGTCGTCTACGAGCAGTACTTC
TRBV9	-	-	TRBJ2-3	CASSVRPVGGTQYF	TGTGCCAGCAGCGTCCGGCCGGTGGGGGGTACGCAGTATTTT
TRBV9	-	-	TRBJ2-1	CASSPRFYNEQFF	TGTGCCAGCAGCCCTCGATTCTACAATGAGCAGTTCTTC
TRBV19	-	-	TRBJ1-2	CASSIGIGVNGYTF	TGTGCCAGTAGTATAGGTATCGGGGTTAATGGCTACACCTTC
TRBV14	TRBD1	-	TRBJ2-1	CASSQDRTGDYNEQFF	TGTGCCAGCAGCCAAGATCGGACAGGGGATTACAATGAGCAGTTCTTC
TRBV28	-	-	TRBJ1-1	CASSSTGGRQSRTPNTEAFF	TGTGCCAGCTCTTCCACGGGGGGAAGACAGTCCCGTACCCCGAACACTGAAGCTTTCTTT
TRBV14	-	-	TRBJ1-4	CASSQGSNPEKLFF	TGTGCCAGCAGCCAAGGCTCGAATCCTGAAAAACTGTTTTTT
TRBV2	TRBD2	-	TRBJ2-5	CASSVGLAGGQETQYF	TGTGCCAGCAGTGTTGGCCTAGCGGGAGGCCAAGAGACCCAGTACTTC
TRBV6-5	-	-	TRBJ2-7	CASSYRDAATYEQYF	TGTGCCAGCAGTTATCGGGACGCTGCGACCTACGAGCAGTACTTC
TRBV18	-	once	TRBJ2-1	CASSPQSSANEQFF	TGTGCCAGCTCACCCCAGAGTTCAGCAAATGAGCAGTTCTTC
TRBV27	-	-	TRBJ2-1	CASAHAGTPFGEQFF	TGTGCCAGCGCGCATGCTGGGACCCCTTTTGGTGAGCAGTTCTTC
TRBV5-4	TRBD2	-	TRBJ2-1	CASSSGTRSGHEQFF	TGTGCCAGCAGCTCCGGGACTAGGAGTGGCCATGAGCAGTTCTTC
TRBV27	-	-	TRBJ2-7	CASSRSGRSSYEQYF	TGTGCCAGCAGCCGAAGCGGCAGGAGCTCCTACGAGCAGTACTTC
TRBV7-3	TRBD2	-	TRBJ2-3	CASSPVGLGSDTQYF	TGTGCCAGCAGCCCTGTAGGACTAGGGTCAGATACGCAGTATTTT
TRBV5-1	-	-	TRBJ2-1	CASSLGTFANEQFF	TGCGCCAGCAGCTTAGGGACTTTTGCGAATGAGCAGTTCTTC
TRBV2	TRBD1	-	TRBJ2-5	CASSGDSVETQYF	TGTGCCAGCAGTGGGGACAGTGTGGAGACCCAGTACTTC
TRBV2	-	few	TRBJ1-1	CASSEQGRSEAFF	TGTGCCAGCAGTGAACAGGGAAGGTCTGAAGCTTTCTTT
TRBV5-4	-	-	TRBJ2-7	CASSPGGTYEQYF	TGTGCCAGCAGCCCCGGAGGGACCTACGAGCAGTACTTC
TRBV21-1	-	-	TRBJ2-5	CASKWGKEETQYF	TGTGCCAGTAAATGGGGGAAAGAAGAGACCCAGTACTTC
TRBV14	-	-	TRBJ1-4	CASSQEPVPRAEKLFF	TGTGCCAGCAGCCAAGAGCCGGTCCCTCGGGCGGAAAAACTGTTTTTT
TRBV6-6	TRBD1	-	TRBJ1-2	CASSKIDRAGGGYTF	TGTGCCAGCAGTAAGATTGACAGGGCGGGTGGCGGCTACACCTTC
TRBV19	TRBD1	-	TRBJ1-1	CASSKLQGARGLGTEAFF	TGTGCCAGTAGCAAACTCCAGGGGGCCCGGGGCCTGGGCACTGAAGCTTTCTTT
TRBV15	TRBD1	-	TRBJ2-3	CATSRDKGTGLITDTQYF	TGTGCCACCAGCAGAGATAAGGGGACAGGGCTTATCACAGATACGCAGTATTTT
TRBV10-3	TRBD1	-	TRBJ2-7	CAIRRDRVYEQYF	TGTGCCATCAGAAGAGACAGGGTCTACGAGCAGTACTTC
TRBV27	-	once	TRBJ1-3	CASRREGLDGNTIYF	TGTGCCAGCAGGAGGGAGGGTCTGGACGGAAACACCATATATTTT
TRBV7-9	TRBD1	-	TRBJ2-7	CASSFRGSMTEQYF	TGTGCCAGCAGCTTCAGGGGGAGCATGACCGAGCAGTACTTC
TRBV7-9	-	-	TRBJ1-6	CASSLEGTSPLHF	TGTGCCAGCAGCTTAGAGGGGACCTCACCCCTCCACTTT
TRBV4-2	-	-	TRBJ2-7	CASSQSGQISYEQYF	TGTGCCAGCAGCCAATCGGGACAAATCTCCTACGAGCAGTACTTC
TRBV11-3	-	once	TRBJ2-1	CASSPAWENEQFF	TGTGCCAGCAGCCCCGCCTGGGAAAATGAGCAGTTCTTC
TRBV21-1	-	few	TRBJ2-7	CASRTVISYEQYF	TGTGCCAGCCGGACAGTGATCTCCTACGAGCAGTACTTC
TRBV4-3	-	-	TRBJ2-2	CASSQEVGGELFF	TGCGCCAGCAGCCAAGAAGTCGGCGGGGAGCTGTTTTTT
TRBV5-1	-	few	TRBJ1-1	CASSLLITNTEAFF	TGCGCCAGCAGCTTACTGATAACTAACACTGAAGCTTTCTTT
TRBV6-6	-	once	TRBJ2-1	CASSYGRTIINEQFF	TGTGCCAGCAGTTACGGGAGGACCATTATCAATGAGCAGTTCTTC
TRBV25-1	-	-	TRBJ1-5	CASSENPYSNQPQHF	TGTGCCAGCAGTGAAAACCCTTATAGCAATCAGCCCCAGCATTTT
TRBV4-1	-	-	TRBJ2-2	CASSQEPMNTGELFF	TGCGCCAGCAGCCAAGAACCCATGAACACCGGGGAGCTGTTTTTT